This entry lists 10 T cell receptor beta chains sequenced from one sample in a study of shared clonotypes between healthy human individuals. Generated by immunoSEQ multiplex PCR, the TCRdb table keeps only in-frame clones and is missing some. Of a few million clones in the sample, 85% to 95% were seen once. CD8 cells regarded as naive lacked CD45RO, were positively chosen for CCR7, and omitted terminally differentiated effector memory CD45RA+ cells. Sequenced sample: naive CD8+ T cells from PBMCs. The receptors were gathered from a young man in good health. Some clones in this sample may be carry-over from other donors' samples.

This rearrangement joins TRBV9 to TRBJ1-1; 9 bases are a match to TRBD1. The CDR3 sequence is 19 residues long. The junction had 13 bases not matched to a gene; V was cut back by 0 bases and J by 1 base. The germline V gene encodes CDR1 SGDLS and CDR2 YYNGEE. CDR3 nucleotide sequence: TGTGCCAGCAGCGTAGGACGTGGGACAGGGACCCTCACGAACACTGAAGCTTTCTTT. This gives the protein CASSVGRGTGTLTNTEAFF.

The rearrangement uses TRBV27 and TRBJ2-7; 10 bases are a match to TRBD2. The ends lost 1 base at V and 4 bases at J; junction bases unmatched: 4. This CDR3 contains 15 residues. Germline lookup yields CDR1 MNHEY and CDR2 SMNVEV (reference sequence). In nucleotides, the CDR3 is TGTGCCAGCAGTTTATTTCTAGCGGGAGTGTACGAGCAGTACTTC. It codes for CASSLFLAGVYEQYF.

The chain couples TRBV27 to TRBJ2-7; 7 nucleotides agree with TRBD1. V trimming: 1 base; J trimming: 6 bases; junction bases outside the gene matches: 12. The CDR3 runs to 16 residues. CDR1 and CDR2 (germline): MNHEY, SMNVEV (reference sequence). CDR3 residues: CASSLLPGQSWGEQYF. Here the CDR3 DNA reads TGTGCCAGCAGTTTATTACCGGGACAGTCGTGGGGCGAGCAGTACTTC.

A single count supports this clone. V and J are TRBV18 and TRBJ2-5, with TRBD1 matching over 7 bases. This CDR3 is built from 17 residues. J lost 2 bases, V lost 1 base, and 10 bases had no gene match. Germline CDR1 KGHSH, CDR2 LQKENI. CDR3 amino acids: CASSPLFRDSPQETQYF. CDR3 coding DNA: TGTGCCAGCTCACCACTTTTCCGGGACAGCCCACAAGAGACCCAGTACTTC.

Of note for this clone: This sample also contains other DNA sequences that code for the same CDR3. The V and J genes are TRBV5-6 and TRBJ2-7; 8 positions match TRBD1. The CDR3 spans 14 residues. Trimming took 4 bases from V and 5 from J; bases not matched to a gene: 8. The germline V gene encodes CDR1 SGHDT and CDR2 YYEEEE. The CDR3 region has the DNA TGTGCCAGCAGCCCGGACAGGGTCGTGAACGAGCAGTACTTC. The encoded protein is CASSPDRVVNEQYF.

The chain links TRBV6-4 to TRBJ2-1; possibly TRBD1 or TRBD2 for D (5 bases each). This CDR3 has 14 amino acids. V shed 4 bases and J shed 5 bases, with 12 bases lying between them. Germline V lookup: CDR1 MRHNA, CDR2 SNTAGT. The CDR3 sequence is CASSALGRNNEQFF. The CDR3 nucleotides are TGTGCCAGCAGTGCCCTGGGACGGAACAATGAGCAGTTCTTC.

This clone was picked up many times. The chain has TRBV4-1 and TRBJ2-1; D is undetermined. Germline CDR1 reads MGHRA; CDR2 reads YSYEKL. Between the trimmed V and J ends, which lost 2 bases and 4 bases, there was a span of 6 bases. The CDR3 contains 13 residues. The CDR3 nucleotides read TGCGCCAGCAGCCAACCTGCTTACAATGAGCAGTTCTTC. It codes for CASSQPAYNEQFF.

This clone came up once. The chain is built from TRBV2 and TRBJ2-7; D call uncertain. V was pared by 7 bases and J by 4 bases, with 11 bases between. CDR3 size: 12 residues. Germline values: CDR1 SNHLY, CDR2 FYNNEI. CDR3 coding DNA: TGTGCCAGCACCAATAGTCCTTACGAGCAGTACTTC. Protein: CASTNSPYEQYF.

The chain recombines TRBV4-1 with TRBJ2-7, with TRBD2 identical over 7 bases. The ends lost 0 bases at V and 7 bases at J; junction bases unmatched: 6. CDR3 length: 14 amino acids. Germline V gene lookup returns CDR1 MGHRA and CDR2 YSYEKL. The CDR3 DNA follows: TGCGCCAGCAGCCAAGAAGGGAGGGATAGGGAGCAGTACTTC. Residues: CASSQEGRDREQYF.

The chain combines TRBV27 with TRBJ2-3, with 14 positions matching TRBD2. After removal of 6 bases from V and 5 bases from J, the junction contained 4 bases not matched to a gene. Germline values: CDR1 MNHEY, CDR2 SMNVEV (reference sequence). This CDR3 is built from 15 residues. CDR3 sequence reads: CASRGLAGGLDTQYF. The CDR3 nucleotides are TGTGCCAGCAGAGGACTAGCGGGAGGTCTAGATACGCAGTATTTT.